This T cell receptor beta chain was retrieved from a study of T cell responses to AZD1222 COVID-19 vaccine. Study information: Second-dose groups at about 4 or about 12 weeks were pooled. Notes on the study in general: Without day 14 samples, only post-peak T cell repertoires were studied. The donor cohort was predominantly white British with a female majority, and clonal diversity may have been underestimated. Regions left unmutated in variants are reportedly the target of nearly half of spike-specific TCRs.

Germline CDR1 LGHNA, CDR2 YNFKEQ. The CDR3 totals 15 residues. Trimming stripped 1 base from V and 3 bases from J, with 12 bases between. Libraries were prepared by immunoSEQ multiplex PCR; TCRdb keeps only in-frame clonotypes and omits some of them. This sample has about 120,000 clones, with approximately 89% found just once. Points on this clone: The antigen is unknown.

Sequenced material: peripheral blood, taken on day 0 of AZD1222 vaccination. The sequence derives from an adult in good health. The genes are TRBV4-2 and TRBJ1-1; no definite D call. CDR3 DNA: TGTGCCAGCAGCCAAGCTTTAATCCTGGACACTGAAGCTTTCTTT. This encodes CASSQALILDTEAFF.